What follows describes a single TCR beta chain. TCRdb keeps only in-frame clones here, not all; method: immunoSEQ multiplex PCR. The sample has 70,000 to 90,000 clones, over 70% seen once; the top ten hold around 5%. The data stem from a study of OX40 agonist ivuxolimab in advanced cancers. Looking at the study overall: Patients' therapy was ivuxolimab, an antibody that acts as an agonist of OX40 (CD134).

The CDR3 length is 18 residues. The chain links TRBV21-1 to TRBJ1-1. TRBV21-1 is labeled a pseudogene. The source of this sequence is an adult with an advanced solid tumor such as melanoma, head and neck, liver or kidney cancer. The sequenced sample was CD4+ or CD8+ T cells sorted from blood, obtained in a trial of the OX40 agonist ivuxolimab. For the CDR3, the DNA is TGTGCCAGCAGCGAAAATAAAAGGACGCGGAGTTGTAACACTGAAGCTTTCTTT. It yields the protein CASSENKRTRSCNTEAFF.